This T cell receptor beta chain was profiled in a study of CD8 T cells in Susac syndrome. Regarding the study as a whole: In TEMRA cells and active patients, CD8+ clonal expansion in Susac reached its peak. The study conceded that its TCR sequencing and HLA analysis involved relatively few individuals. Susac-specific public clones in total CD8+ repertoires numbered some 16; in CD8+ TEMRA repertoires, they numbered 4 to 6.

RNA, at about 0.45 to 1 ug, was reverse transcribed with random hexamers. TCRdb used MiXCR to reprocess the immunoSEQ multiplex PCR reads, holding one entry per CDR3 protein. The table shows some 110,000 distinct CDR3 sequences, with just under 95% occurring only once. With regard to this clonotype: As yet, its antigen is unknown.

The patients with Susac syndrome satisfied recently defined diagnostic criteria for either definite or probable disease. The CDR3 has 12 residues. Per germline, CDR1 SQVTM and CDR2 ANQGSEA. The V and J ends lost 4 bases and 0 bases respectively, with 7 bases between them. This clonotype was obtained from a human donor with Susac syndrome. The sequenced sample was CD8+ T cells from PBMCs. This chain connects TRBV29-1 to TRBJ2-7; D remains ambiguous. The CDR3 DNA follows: TGCAGCGTTGCCGGCACCTCCTACGAGCAGTACTTC. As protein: CSVAGTSYEQYF.